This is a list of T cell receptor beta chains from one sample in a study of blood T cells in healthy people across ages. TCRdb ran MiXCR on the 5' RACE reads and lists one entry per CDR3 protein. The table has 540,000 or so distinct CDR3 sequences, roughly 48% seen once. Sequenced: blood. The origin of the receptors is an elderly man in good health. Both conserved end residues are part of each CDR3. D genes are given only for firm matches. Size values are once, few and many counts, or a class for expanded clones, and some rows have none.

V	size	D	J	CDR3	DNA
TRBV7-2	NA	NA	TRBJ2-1	CASTRANQRTYNEQFF	TGTGCCAGCACCCGGGCGAACCAGAGAACCTACAATGAGCAGTTCTTC
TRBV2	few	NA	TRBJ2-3	CASSDDAGRLTDTQYF	TGTGCCAGCAGTGATGATGCGGGGCGTCTCACAGATACGCAGTATTTT
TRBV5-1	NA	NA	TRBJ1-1	CASSLAGAGPKVAFF	TGCGCCAGCAGCTTGGCCGGTGCAGGCCCGAAAGTAGCTTTCTTT
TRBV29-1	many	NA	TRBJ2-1	CSVATNEQFF	TGCAGCGTTGCCACCAATGAGCAGTTCTTC
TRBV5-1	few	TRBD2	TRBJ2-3	CASGREDTQYF	TGCGCCAGTGGGAGGGAGGATACGCAGTATTTT
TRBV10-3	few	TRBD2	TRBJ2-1	CAISEAGAGNSEQFF	TGTGCCATCAGTGAGGCGGGAGCGGGGAATTCTGAGCAGTTCTTC
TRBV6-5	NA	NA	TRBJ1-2	CASSPRQGLGYTF	TGTGCCAGCAGCCCTAGGCAGGGACTTGGCTACACCTTC
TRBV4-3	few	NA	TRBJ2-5	CASSQDLVAEGSETQYF	TGCGCCAGCAGCCAAGATCTAGTGGCAGAGGGGTCGGAGACCCAGTACTTC
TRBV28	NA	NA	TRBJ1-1	CASSVPGGRTEAFF	TGTGCCAGCAGTGTCCCCGGGGGGAGGACTGAAGCTTTCTTT
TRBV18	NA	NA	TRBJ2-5	CASSDRRDQETQYF	TGTGCCAGCTCTGATAGAAGAGATCAAGAGACCCAGTACTTC
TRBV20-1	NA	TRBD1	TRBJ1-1	CSAKPGTVNTEAFF	TGCAGTGCTAAACCCGGGACAGTGAACACTGAAGCTTTCTTT
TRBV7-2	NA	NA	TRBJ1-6	CASSLEGWGSPLHF	TGTGCCAGCAGCTTAGAGGGGTGGGGCTCACCCCTCCACTTT
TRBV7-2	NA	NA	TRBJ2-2	CASSLVSPTGELFF	TGTGCCAGCAGCTTAGTTAGTCCTACCGGGGAGCTGTTTTTT
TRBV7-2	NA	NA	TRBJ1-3	CASSLVAAVGGNTIYF	TGTGCCAGCAGCTTAGTGGCAGCGGTTGGAGGAAACACCATATATTTT
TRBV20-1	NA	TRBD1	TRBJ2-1	CSAIRTGPHEQFF	TGCAGTGCCATCCGGACAGGGCCGCATGAGCAGTTCTTC
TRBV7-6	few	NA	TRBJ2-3	CASSRDSRSTDTQYF	TGTGCCAGCAGCCGTGACAGCAGGTCTACAGATACGCAGTATTTT
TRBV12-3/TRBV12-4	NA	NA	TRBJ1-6	CASSSFTQSPNSPLHF	TGTGCCAGCAGTTCTTTTACGCAGAGTCCTAATTCACCCCTCCACTTT
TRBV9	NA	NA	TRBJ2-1	CASSEQGPSSYNEQFF	TGTGCCAGCAGCGAGCAGGGGCCTAGCTCCTACAATGAGCAGTTCTTC
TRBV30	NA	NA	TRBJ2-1	CAWSVRYNEQFF	TGTGCCTGGAGTGTGCGGTACAATGAGCAGTTCTTC
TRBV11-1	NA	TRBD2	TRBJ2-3	CASSRRREKRGSTDTQYF	TGTGCCAGCAGCCGCCGGCGCGAGAAGCGGGGAAGCACAGATACGCAGTATTTT
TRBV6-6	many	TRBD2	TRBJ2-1	CASSYWGLAGDEQFF	TGTGCCAGCAGTTATTGGGGACTAGCGGGCGATGAGCAGTTCTTC
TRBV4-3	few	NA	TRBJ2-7	CASSQDRLGDYNEQYF	TGCGCCAGCAGCCAAGATCGGTTGGGCGATTACAATGAGCAGTACTTC
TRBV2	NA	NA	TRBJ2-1	CASSEFLNEQFF	TGTGCCAGCAGTGAATTTCTCAATGAGCAGTTCTTC
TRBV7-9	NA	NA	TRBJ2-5	CASSLGVSEGKTQYF	TGTGCCAGCAGCTTAGGGGTATCGGAAGGGAAGACCCAGTACTTC
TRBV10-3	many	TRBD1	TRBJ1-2	CAITQGAAGYTF	TGTGCCATCACCCAGGGGGCGGCTGGCTACACCTTC
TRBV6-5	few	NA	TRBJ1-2	CASRPRVGGYTF	TGTGCCAGCAGGCCAAGAGTGGGAGGCTACACCTTC
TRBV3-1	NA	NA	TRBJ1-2	CASSIGQRANYGYTF	TGTGCCAGCAGCATTGGACAGCGCGCTAACTATGGCTACACCTTC
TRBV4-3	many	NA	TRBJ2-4	CASSQDFSGTTQYF	TGCGCCAGCAGCCAAGATTTTTCAGGGACCACTCAGTACTTC
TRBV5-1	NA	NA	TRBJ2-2	CASSLTGSNTGELFF	TGCGCCAGCAGCTTGACAGGTTCGAACACCGGGGAGCTGTTTTTT
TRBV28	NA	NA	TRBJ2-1	CASSTLRLEQFF	TGTGCCAGCAGTACCCTCCGTCTTGAGCAGTTCTTC
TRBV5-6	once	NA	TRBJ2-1	CASSPGAGSVYNEQFF	TGTGCCAGCAGCCCCGGGGCAGGGTCGGTATACAATGAGCAGTTCTTC
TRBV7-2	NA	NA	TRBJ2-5	CASSLIGSPKWQYF	TGTGCCAGCAGCTTAATAGGTAGCCCTAAGTGGCAGTACTTC
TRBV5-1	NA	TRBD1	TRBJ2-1	CASSLEGNDRDEQFF	TGCGCCAGCAGCTTGGAGGGGAACGACAGGGATGAGCAGTTCTTC
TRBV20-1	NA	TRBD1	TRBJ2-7	CSARDLRTGGHEQYF	TGCAGTGCTAGAGATCTAAGGACAGGGGGCCACGAGCAGTACTTC
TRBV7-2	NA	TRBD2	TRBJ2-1	CASSLQRGLAGGKYNEQFF	TGTGCCAGCAGCCTACAAAGAGGGCTAGCGGGAGGTAAATACAATGAGCAGTTCTTC
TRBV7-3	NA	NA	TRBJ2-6	CASSLKSGTGANVLTF	TGTGCCAGCAGCTTAAAGTCGGGGACTGGGGCCAACGTCCTGACTTTC
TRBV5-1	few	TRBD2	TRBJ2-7	CASSLGTSGRSSYEQYF	TGCGCCAGCAGCTTGGGGACTAGCGGGCGGAGCTCCTACGAGCAGTACTTC
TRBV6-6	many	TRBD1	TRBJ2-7	CASNVGTGAYEQYF	TGTGCCAGCAATGTTGGGACAGGGGCCTACGAGCAGTACTTC
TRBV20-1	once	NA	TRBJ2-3	CSAGPPGHNADTQYF	TGCAGTGCTGGGCCGCCAGGTCATAATGCAGATACGCAGTATTTT
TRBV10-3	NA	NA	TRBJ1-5	CAISDLGQPQHF	TGTGCCATCAGTGATTTGGGTCAGCCCCAGCATTTT
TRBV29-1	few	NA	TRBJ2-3	CSVVRGVSSTDTQYF	TGCAGCGTTGTACGGGGCGTGTCTAGCACAGATACGCAGTATTTT
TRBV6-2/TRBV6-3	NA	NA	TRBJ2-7	CASSYSFERYEQYF	TGTGCCAGCAGTTACTCGTTTGAGCGCTACGAGCAGTACTTC
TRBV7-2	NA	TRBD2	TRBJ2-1	CASSLNRRGSSGGREQFF	TGTGCCAGCAGCTTAAATCGCAGGGGGTCTAGCGGGGGTCGTGAGCAGTTCTTC
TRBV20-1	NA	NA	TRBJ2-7	CSAEVDEQYF	TGCAGTGCTGAGGTCGACGAGCAGTACTTC
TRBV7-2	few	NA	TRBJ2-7	CASSLVEGSSYEQYF	TGTGCCAGCAGCTTAGTCGAGGGAAGTTCCTACGAGCAGTACTTC
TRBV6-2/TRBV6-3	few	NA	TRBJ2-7	CASSVSDVSYEQYF	TGTGCCAGCAGTGTTAGCGACGTTTCCTACGAGCAGTACTTC
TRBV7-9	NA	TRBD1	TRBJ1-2	CASSLTGANYGYTF	TGTGCCAGCAGCTTAACAGGGGCAAACTATGGCTACACCTTC
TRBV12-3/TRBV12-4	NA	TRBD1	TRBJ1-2	CASSLGTGAAYGYTF	TGTGCCAGCAGTTTAGGGACAGGGGCCGCCTATGGCTACACCTTC
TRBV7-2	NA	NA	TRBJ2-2	CASSPPNPSGELFF	TGTGCCAGCAGCCCCCCTAACCCCAGTGGGGAGCTGTTTTTT
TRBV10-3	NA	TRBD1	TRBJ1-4	CATRTGEDEKLFF	TGTGCCACCCGGACAGGGGAGGATGAAAAACTGTTTTTT
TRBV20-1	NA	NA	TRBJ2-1	CSAKLPRGGYNEQFF	TGCAGTGCCAAGCTCCCCCGGGGCGGGTACAATGAGCAGTTCTTC
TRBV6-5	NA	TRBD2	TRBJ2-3	CASSYGTSGARNTQYF	TGTGCCAGCAGTTACGGGACTAGCGGGGCGAGGAATACGCAGTATTTT
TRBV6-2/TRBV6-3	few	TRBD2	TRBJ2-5	CASRRTSGGKETQYF	TGTGCCAGCAGGAGAACTAGCGGAGGGAAAGAGACCCAGTACTTC